The clone carrying this TCR beta chain was seen only a few times. This sample was included in a study of blood T cell repertoires in COVID-19. The overall study: Samples came from the United States, Italy and Spain, spanning acute and convalescent COVID-19.

Followed over time, Seattle patients had been enrolled while infection was active. Original methodology: Amplified reference gene primers provided the basis for estimating nucleated cell counts. Repertoires were generated with immunoSEQ multiplex PCR, while TCRdb's copy carries only in-frame clones and drops some. That table supplies the V and J calls and clone size; D and trimming were determined from the DNA. In the table there are 250,000 to 400,000 clones, 88% of which are singletons. V shed 4 bases and J 6 bases; nucleotides not matched to a gene: 4. CDR3 length equals 14 residues. Germline loops: CDR1 SGHRS, CDR2 YFSETQ.

This receptor was identified in a woman aged 25 to 39 with COVID-19, enrolled during active disease. Material for sequencing was peripheral blood. V and J are TRBV5-1 and TRBJ1-2, with 12 bases that match TRBD1. In DNA, the CDR3 is TGCGCCAGCAGCCCGGGACAGGGGGCTCATGGCTACACCTTC. Protein sequence: CASSPGQGAHGYTF.